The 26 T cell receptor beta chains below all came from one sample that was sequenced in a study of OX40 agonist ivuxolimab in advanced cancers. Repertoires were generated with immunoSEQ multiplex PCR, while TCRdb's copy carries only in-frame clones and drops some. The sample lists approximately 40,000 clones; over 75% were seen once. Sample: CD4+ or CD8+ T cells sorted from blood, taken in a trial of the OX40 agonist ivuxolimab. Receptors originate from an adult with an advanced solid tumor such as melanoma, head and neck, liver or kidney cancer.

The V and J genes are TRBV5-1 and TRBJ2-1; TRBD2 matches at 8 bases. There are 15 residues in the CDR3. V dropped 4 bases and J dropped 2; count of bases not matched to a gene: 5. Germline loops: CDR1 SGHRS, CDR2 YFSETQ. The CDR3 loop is CASSITSGPYNEQFF. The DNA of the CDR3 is TGCGCCAGCAGCATTACTAGCGGACCCTACAATGAGCAGTTCTTC.

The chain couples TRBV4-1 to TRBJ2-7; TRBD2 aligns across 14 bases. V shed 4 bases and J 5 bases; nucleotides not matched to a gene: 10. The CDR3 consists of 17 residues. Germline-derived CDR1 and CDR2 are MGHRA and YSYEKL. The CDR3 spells CASSPEGLAGARDEQYF. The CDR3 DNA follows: TGCGCCAGCAGCCCTGAGGGACTAGCGGGGGCCAGGGACGAGCAGTACTTC.

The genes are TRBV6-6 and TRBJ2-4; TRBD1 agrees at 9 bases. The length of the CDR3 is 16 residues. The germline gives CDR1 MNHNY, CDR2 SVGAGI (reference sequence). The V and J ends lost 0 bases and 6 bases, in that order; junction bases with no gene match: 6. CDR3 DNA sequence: TGTGCCAGCAGTTACTCTGGAGACAGGGGGTTAAACATTCAGTACTTC. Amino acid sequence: CASSYSGDRGLNIQYF.

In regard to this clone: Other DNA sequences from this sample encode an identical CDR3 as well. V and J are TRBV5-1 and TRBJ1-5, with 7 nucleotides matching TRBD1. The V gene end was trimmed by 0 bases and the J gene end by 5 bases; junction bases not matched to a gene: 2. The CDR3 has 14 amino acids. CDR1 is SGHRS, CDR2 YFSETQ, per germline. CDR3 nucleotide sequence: TGCGCCAGCAGCTTGGGACAGGGTGATCAGCCCCAGCATTTT. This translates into CASSLGQGDQPQHF. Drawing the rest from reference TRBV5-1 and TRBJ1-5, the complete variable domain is KAGVTQTPRYLIKTRGQQVTLSCSPISGHRSVSWYQQTPGQGLQFLFEYFSETQRNKGNFPGRFSGRQFSNSRSEMNVSTLELGDSALYLCASSLGQGDQPQHFGDGTRLSIL.

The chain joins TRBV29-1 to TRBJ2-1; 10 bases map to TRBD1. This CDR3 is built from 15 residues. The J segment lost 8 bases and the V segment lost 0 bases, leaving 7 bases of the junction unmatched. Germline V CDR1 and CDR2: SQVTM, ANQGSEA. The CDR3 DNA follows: TGCAGCGTTGAAGATAGGGGACAGGGGTTCGATGAGCAGTTCTTC. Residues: CSVEDRGQGFDEQFF.

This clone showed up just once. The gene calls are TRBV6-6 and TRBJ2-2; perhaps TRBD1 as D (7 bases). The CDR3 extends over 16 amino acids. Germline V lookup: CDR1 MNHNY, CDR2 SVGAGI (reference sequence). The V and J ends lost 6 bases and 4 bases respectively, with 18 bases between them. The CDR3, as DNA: TGTGCCAGCAGCCCCCAGGGGGGTATCGGCACCGGGGAGCTGTTTTTT. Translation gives CASSPQGGIGTGELFF.

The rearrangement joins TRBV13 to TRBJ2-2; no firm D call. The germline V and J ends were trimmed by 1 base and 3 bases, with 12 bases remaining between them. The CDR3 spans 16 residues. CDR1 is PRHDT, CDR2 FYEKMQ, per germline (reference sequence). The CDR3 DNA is TGTGCCAGCAGCTTAGCCGGAGTCGGTTACACCGGGGAGCTGTTTTTT. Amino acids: CASSLAGVGYTGELFF.

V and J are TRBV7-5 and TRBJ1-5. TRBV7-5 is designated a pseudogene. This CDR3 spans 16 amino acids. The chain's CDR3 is CARSLVPGEGNQPQHF. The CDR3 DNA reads TGTGCCAGAAGCTTAGTCCCGGGGGAAGGAAATCAGCCCCAGCATTTT.

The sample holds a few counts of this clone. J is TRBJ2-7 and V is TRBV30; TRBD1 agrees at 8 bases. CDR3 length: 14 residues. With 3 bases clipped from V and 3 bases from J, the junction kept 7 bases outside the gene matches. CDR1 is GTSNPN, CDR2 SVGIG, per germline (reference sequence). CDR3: CAWSEPGQVYEQYF. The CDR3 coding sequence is TGTGCCTGGAGCGAACCGGGACAGGTCTACGAGCAGTACTTC.

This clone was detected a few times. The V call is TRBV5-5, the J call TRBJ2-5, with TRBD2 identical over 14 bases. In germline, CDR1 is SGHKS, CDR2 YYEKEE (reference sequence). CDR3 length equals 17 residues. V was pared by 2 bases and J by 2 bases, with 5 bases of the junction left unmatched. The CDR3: CASSFEGTSGRQETQYF. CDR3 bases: TGTGCCAGCAGCTTTGAAGGGACTAGCGGGAGACAAGAGACCCAGTACTTC.

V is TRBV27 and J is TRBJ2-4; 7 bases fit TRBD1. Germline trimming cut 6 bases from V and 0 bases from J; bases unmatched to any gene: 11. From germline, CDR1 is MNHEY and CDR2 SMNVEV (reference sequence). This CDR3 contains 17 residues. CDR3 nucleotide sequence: TGTGCCAGCAGAACTGACAGGGCGAGTCTAGCCAAAAACATTCAGTACTTC. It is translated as CASRTDRASLAKNIQYF.

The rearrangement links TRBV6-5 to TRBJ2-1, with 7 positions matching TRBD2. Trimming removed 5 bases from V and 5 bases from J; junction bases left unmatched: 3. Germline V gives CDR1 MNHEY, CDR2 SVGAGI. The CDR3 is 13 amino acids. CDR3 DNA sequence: TGTGCCAGCAGTACTAGCGCAGACAATGAGCAGTTCTTC. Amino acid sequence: CASSTSADNEQFF.

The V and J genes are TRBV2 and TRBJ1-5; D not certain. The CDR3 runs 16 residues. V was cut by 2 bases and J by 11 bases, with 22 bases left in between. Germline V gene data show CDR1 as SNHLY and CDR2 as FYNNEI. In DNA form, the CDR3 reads TGTGCCAGCAGTGAACCGGCCCCGGATCCCACTGCGTCCCAGCATTTT. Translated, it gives CASSEPAPDPTASQHF.

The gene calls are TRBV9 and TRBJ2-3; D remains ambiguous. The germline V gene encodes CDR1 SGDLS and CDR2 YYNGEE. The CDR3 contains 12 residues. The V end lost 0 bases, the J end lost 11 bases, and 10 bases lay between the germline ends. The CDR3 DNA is TGTGCCAGCAGCGTAGGTTCTGCAGTGCAGTATTTT. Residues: CASSVGSAVQYF.

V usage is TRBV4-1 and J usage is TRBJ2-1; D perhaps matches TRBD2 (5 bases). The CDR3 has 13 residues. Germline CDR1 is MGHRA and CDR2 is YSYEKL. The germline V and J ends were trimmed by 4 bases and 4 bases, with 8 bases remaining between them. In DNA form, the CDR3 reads TGCGCCAGCAGCCCCGGACTGTACAATGAGCAGTTCTTC. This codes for CASSPGLYNEQFF.

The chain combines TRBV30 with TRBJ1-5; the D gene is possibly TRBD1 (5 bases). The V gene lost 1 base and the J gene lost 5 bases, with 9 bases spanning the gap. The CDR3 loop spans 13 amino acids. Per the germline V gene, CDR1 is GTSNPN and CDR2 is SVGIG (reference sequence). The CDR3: CAWSGGGDQPQHF. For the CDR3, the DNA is TGTGCCTGGAGTGGCGGAGGGGATCAGCCCCAGCATTTT. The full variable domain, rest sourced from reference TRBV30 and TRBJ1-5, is SQTIHQWPATLVQPVGSPLSLECTVEGTSNPNLYWYRQAAGRGLQLLFYSVGIGQISSEVPQNLSASRPQDRQFILSSKKLLLSDSGFYLCAWSGGGDQPQHFGDGTRLSIL.

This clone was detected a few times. This CDR3 is CASSLSRVGVGANVLTF. For the CDR3, the DNA is TGTGCCAGCAGCTTGTCCCGTGTAGGGGTTGGGGCCAACGTCCTGACTTTC. This chain connects TRBV5-5 to TRBJ2-6; D is possibly TRBD1 (5 bases). The CDR3 spans 17 residues. Germline assignment: CDR1 SGHKS and CDR2 YYEKEE (reference sequence). Trimming cost V 1 base and J 3 bases, with 14 bases left between them.

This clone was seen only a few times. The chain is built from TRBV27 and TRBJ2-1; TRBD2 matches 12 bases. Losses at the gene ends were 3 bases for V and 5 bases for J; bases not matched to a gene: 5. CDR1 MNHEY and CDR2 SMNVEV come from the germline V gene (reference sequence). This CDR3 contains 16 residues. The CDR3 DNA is TGTGCCAGCAGTTTTAGTCTAGCGGGAGGGGACAATGAGCAGTTCTTC. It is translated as CASSFSLAGGDNEQFF.

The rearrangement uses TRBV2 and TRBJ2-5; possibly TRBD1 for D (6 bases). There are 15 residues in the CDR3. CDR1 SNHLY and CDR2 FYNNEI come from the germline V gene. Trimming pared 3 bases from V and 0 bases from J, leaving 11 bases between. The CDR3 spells CASSEGAANQETQYF. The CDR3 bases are TGTGCCAGCAGTGAGGGGGCGGCCAACCAAGAGACCCAGTACTTC.

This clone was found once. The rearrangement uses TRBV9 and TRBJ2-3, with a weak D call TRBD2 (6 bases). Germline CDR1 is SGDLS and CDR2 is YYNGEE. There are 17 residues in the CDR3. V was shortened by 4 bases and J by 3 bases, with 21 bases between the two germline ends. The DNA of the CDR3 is TGTGCCAGCAGCCCCCCCGAAGGGAGGATCAGGACAGATACGCAGTATTTT. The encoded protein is CASSPPEGRIRTDTQYF.

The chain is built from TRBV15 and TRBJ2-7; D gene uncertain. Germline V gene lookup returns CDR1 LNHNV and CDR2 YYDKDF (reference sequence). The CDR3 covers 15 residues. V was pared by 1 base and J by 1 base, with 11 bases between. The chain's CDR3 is CATSRALDSSYEQYF. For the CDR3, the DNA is TGTGCCACCAGCAGAGCCTTAGACTCATCCTACGAGCAGTACTTC.

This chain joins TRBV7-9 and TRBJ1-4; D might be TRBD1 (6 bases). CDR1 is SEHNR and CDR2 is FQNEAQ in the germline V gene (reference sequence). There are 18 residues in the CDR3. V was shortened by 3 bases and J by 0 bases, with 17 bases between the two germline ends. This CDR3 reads CASSFYGGRGATNEKLFF. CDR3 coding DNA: TGTGCCAGCAGCTTTTACGGTGGCAGGGGAGCAACTAATGAAAAACTGTTTTTT. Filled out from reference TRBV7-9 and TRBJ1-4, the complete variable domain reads DTGVSQNPRHKITKRGQNVTFRCDPISEHNRLYWYRQTLGQGPEFLTYFQNEAQLEKSRLLSDRFSAERPKGSFSTLEIQRTEQGDSAMYLCASSFYGGRGATNEKLFFGSGTQLSVL.

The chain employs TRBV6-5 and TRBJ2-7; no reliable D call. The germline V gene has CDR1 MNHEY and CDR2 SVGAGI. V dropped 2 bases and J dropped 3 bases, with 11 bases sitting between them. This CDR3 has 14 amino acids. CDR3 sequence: CASSYDSTLYEQYF. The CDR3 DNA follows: TGTGCCAGCAGTTACGACTCCACCCTCTACGAGCAGTACTTC.

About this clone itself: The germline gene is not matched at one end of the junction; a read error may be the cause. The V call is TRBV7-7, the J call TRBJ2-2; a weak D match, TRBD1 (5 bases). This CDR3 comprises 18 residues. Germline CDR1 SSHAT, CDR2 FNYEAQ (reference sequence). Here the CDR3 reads CASSFGQPTFGNTGELFF. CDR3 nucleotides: TGTGCTAGCAGCTTCGGACAACCAACGTTCGGGAACACCGGGGAGCTGTTTTTT.

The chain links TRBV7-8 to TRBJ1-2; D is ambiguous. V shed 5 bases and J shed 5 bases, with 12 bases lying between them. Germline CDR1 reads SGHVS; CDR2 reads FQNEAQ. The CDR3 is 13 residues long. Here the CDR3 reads CASSPSETYGYTF. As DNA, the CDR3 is TGTGCCAGCAGCCCGTCCGAGACTTATGGCTACACCTTC. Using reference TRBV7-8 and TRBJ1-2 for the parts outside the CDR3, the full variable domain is GAGVSQSPRYKVAKRGQDVALRCDPISGHVSLFWYQQALGQGPEFLTYFQNEAQLDKSGLPSDRFFAERPEGSVSTLKIQRTQQEDSAVYLCASSPSETYGYTFGSGTRLTVV.

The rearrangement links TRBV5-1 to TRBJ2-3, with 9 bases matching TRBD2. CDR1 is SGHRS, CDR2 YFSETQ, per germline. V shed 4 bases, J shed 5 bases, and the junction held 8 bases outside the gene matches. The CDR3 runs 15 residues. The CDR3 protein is CASSPEGLAGDTQYF. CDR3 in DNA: TGCGCCAGCAGCCCTGAGGGACTAGCAGGAGATACGCAGTATTTT.